These 23 T cell receptor beta chains were sequenced from one sample in a study of T-cell memory formation after mild COVID-19. TCRdb itself ran the 5' RACE reads through MiXCR, one entry per CDR3 protein. This sample has approximately 490,000 distinct CDR3 sequences, with about 20% found just once. Sample: PBMCs or a T cell subset sorted from them (not recorded which). The source of these receptors is an adult woman who had mild COVID-19 (a few samples of this study predate the infection). Cell type and time point are not known.

There are a few counts of this clonotype. This chain uses TRBV14 with TRBJ2-1; D could derive from TRBD1 or TRBD2 (5 bases each). From germline, CDR1 is SGHDN and CDR2 FVKESK. The CDR3 has 14 residues. Trimming shortened V by 4 bases and J by 7 bases, and 14 bases separated the two germline ends. CDR3 loop: CASSLRPGSNEQFF. The CDR3 nucleotides read TGTGCCAGCAGCCTTCGGCCAGGGAGTAATGAGCAGTTCTTC.

The sample holds a few counts of this clonotype. V gene TRBV4-1 combines with J gene TRBJ1-5, with D maybe TRBD1 (5 bases). CDR3 length: 15 residues. The V and J ends lost 3 bases and 7 bases respectively, with 16 bases between them. Germline-derived CDR1 and CDR2 are MGHRA and YSYEKL. For the CDR3, the DNA is TGCGCCAGCAGCCAGGGGGTTGGGGCGGGGCAGCCCCAGCATTTT. It encodes CASSQGVGAGQPQHF.

The genes are TRBV5-1 and TRBJ2-5; 9 bases are shared with TRBD1. Looked up from germline, CDR1 is SGHRS and CDR2 is YFSETQ. The CDR3 covers 15 residues. The V gene end was trimmed by 4 bases and the J gene end by 5 bases; junction bases not matched to a gene: 9. The CDR3 DNA is TGCGCCAGCAGCCCCACTGGGACAGGGTTGGAGACCCAGTACTTC. Its translation is CASSPTGTGLETQYF.

This clonotype occurred a few times. The chain recombines TRBV2 with TRBJ1-1; the D is unclear. Germline assignment: CDR1 SNHLY and CDR2 FYNNEI. The ends were cut back, 8 bases at V and 8 bases at J, with 9 bases in the middle. The CDR3 is 10 residues long. CDR3 in amino acids: CASGKDEAFF. CDR3 DNA: TGTGCCAGCGGAAAGGACGAAGCTTTCTTT.

The gene calls are TRBV20-1 and TRBJ1-4, with no clear D. CDR1 is DFQATT and CDR2 is SNEGSKA in the germline V gene (reference sequence). V was cut by 5 bases and J by 3 bases, with 19 bases left in between. The CDR3 covers 16 residues. The DNA of the CDR3 is TGCAGTGCTCGCAATCTGAATGGAGGGTCTAATGAAAAACTGTTTTTT. Encoded protein: CSARNLNGGSNEKLFF.

Only a few counts were recorded for this clonotype. The chain carries TRBV6-5 and TRBJ1-1; weak D call: TRBD1 (6 bases). CDR3 length equals 14 residues. Trimming took off 7 bases at V and 1 base at J, with 13 bases between the two ends. Germline CDR1 reads MNHEY; CDR2 reads SVGAGI. Here the CDR3 reads CASTFLQGNTEAFF. The CDR3, as DNA: TGTGCCAGCACCTTTCTACAGGGGAACACTGAAGCTTTCTTT.

There are a few counts of this clonotype. The chain carries TRBV7-9 and TRBJ2-2; tentatively, D is TRBD1 or TRBD2 (6 bases each). V was pared by 7 bases and J by 2 bases, with 17 bases between. The CDR3 sequence is 16 residues long. Germline CDR1 SEHNR, CDR2 FQNEAQ (reference sequence). CDR3 loop: CASIPAGGPNTGELFF. The DNA of the CDR3 is TGTGCCAGCATCCCGGCCGGGGGCCCCAACACCGGGGAGCTGTTTTTT.

This clonotype came up a few times. The chain couples TRBV5-1 to TRBJ2-1; 9 nucleotides line up with TRBD2. In germline, CDR1 is SGHRS, CDR2 YFSETQ. CDR3 length: 14 amino acids. Germline trimming cut 5 bases from V and 6 bases from J; bases unmatched to any gene: 6. The CDR3 here is CASSTGAGGNEQFF. CDR3 nucleotides: TGCGCCAGCAGTACTGGAGCGGGGGGCAATGAGCAGTTCTTC. The full variable domain, in which reference TRBV5-1 and TRBJ2-1 provide the parts outside the CDR3, is KAGVTQTPRYLIKTRGQQVTLSCSPISGHRSVSWYQQTPGQGLQFLFEYFSETQRNKGNFPGRFSGRQFSNSRSEMNVSTLELGDSALYLCASSTGAGGNEQFFGPGTRLTVL.

This clonotype was counted between two and nine times. J is TRBJ2-1 and V is TRBV10-3, with TRBD2 as a possible D gene (6 bases). V was shortened by 3 bases and J by 3 bases, with 9 bases between the two germline ends. There are 14 residues in the CDR3. Germline V gene data show CDR1 as ENHRY and CDR2 as SYGVKD. The CDR3 here is CAISDSDYYNEQFF. CDR3 DNA sequence: TGTGCCATCAGTGATTCGGACTACTACAATGAGCAGTTCTTC.

This clonotype was observed a few times. The V gene is TRBV4-1, the J gene TRBJ2-7; TRBD2 aligns across 11 bases. This CDR3 spans 15 amino acids. The germline V gene has CDR1 MGHRA and CDR2 YSYEKL. V gave up 5 bases and J gave up 7 bases; unmatched junction bases: 10. The CDR3 spells CASSNLLAGVREQYF. The CDR3 DNA reads as TGCGCCAGCAGCAACCTACTAGCGGGGGTACGTGAGCAGTACTTC.

This clonotype was recorded only once. The V gene is TRBV20-1, the J gene TRBJ1-6, with 8 nucleotides matching TRBD1. CDR3 length: 15 amino acids. From germline, CDR1 is DFQATT and CDR2 SNEGSKA (reference sequence). Trimming took 0 bases from V and 6 from J; bases not matched to a gene: 4. The CDR3 nucleotides read TGCAGTGCTAGAGAGCCGACAGGGGCTAATTCACCCCTCCACTTT. It specifies CSAREPTGANSPLHF.

This clonotype has ten or more counts. The chain uses TRBV20-1 and TRBJ1-1, with D hard to call. The CDR3 spans 13 residues. Trimming pared 6 bases from V and 3 bases from J, leaving 14 bases between. Germline V gives CDR1 DFQATT, CDR2 SNEGSKA (reference sequence). CDR3 loop: CSAFPGRDTEAFF. The CDR3 nucleotides are TGCAGTGCCTTTCCCGGAAGGGACACTGAAGCTTTCTTT.

This chain connects TRBV24-1 to TRBJ2-7, with unresolved D. Germline-derived CDR1 and CDR2 are KGHDR and SFDVKD. The CDR3 runs to 15 residues. The ends were cut back, 3 bases at V and 2 bases at J, with 13 bases in the middle. The CDR3 is CATSDTKGRPYEQYF. The CDR3, as DNA: TGTGCCACCAGTGATACGAAAGGACGACCCTACGAGCAGTACTTC.

The chain couples TRBV30 to TRBJ2-2, with D possibly being TRBD2 (8 bases). Trimming took 8 bases from V and 7 from J, leaving 29 bases between them. The germline V gene encodes CDR1 GTSNPN and CDR2 SVGIG (reference sequence). The CDR3 consists of 17 residues. The CDR3 region is CARTGYQGGLGNGELFF. The CDR3 DNA follows: TGTGCCCGGACCGGGTACCAGGGGGGACTAGGGAACGGGGAGCTGTTTTTT.

This chain uses TRBV4-3 with TRBJ2-7; no clear D gene. The length of the CDR3 is 14 residues. The V gene's germline CDR1 is LGHNA and CDR2 YSLEER. Trimming cost V 1 base and J 9 bases, with 16 bases left between them. The CDR3 sequence: CASSQGLVDGGQYF. For the CDR3, the DNA is TGCGCCAGCAGCCAAGGACTCGTGGACGGCGGGCAGTACTTC.

The rearrangement joins TRBV5-4 to TRBJ2-7; 9 bases align to TRBD1. CDR1 and CDR2 from the germline V gene are SGHNT and YYREEE (reference sequence). V trimming: 5 bases; J trimming: 2 bases; junction bases outside the gene matches: 8. The CDR3 runs 15 residues. The CDR3 sequence is CASRQDRGPTYEQYF. In DNA, the CDR3 is TGTGCCAGCAGGCAGGACAGGGGCCCAACCTACGAGCAGTACTTC.

V gene TRBV20-1 combines with J gene TRBJ1-4; possible D gene TRBD1, 5 bases. CDR3 length: 14 residues. Germline assignment: CDR1 DFQATT and CDR2 SNEGSKA (reference sequence). V gave up 0 bases and J gave up 7 bases, with 12 bases separating them. The CDR3 DNA sequence: TGCAGTGCTAGAGATTCCGGGGCCCCTGAAAAACTGTTTTTT. Amino acids: CSARDSGAPEKLFF.

The chain combines TRBV5-1 with TRBJ1-2, with 8 bases fitting TRBD1. The junction had 6 bases not matched to a gene; V was cut back by 0 bases and J by 8 bases. The CDR3 contains 14 residues. The germline CDR1 and CDR2 sequences are SGHRS and YFSETQ. DNA for the CDR3: TGCGCCAGCAGCTTGGTGGCAGGGGGCGACGGCTACACCTTC. Translated: CASSLVAGGDGYTF.

The rearrangement joins TRBV19 to TRBJ2-7; D might be TRBD1 or TRBD2, each matching 5 bases. Trimming cost V 5 bases and J 1 base, with 12 bases left between them. From germline, CDR1 is LNHDA and CDR2 SQIVND (reference sequence). The CDR3 covers 14 residues. The CDR3 coding sequence is TGTGCCAGTAGTCAAGAGGGGCTATCCTACGAGCAGTACTTC. As protein: CASSQEGLSYEQYF.

This clonotype was detected a few times. This chain connects TRBV6-1 to TRBJ2-2; D perhaps matches TRBD2 (5 bases). CDR1 and CDR2 from the germline V gene are MNHNS and SASEGT. This CDR3 has 15 amino acids. V shed 6 bases and J shed 4 bases, with 15 bases lying between them. CDR3: CASSDTSGATGELFF. CDR3 bases: TGTGCCAGCAGCGATACCAGCGGTGCCACCGGGGAGCTGTTTTTT.

Note on this clonotype: Mismatch with germline at one junction end may stem from a read error. J is TRBJ2-7 and V is TRBV5-6, with unresolved D. In germline, CDR1 is SGHDT, CDR2 YYEEEE. The CDR3 loop spans 11 amino acids. The CDR3 DNA reads as TGTGCCACCAGCTTTGGGGATGAGCAGTACTTC. It codes for CATSFGDEQYF.

V gene TRBV20-1 combines with J gene TRBJ2-7; no firm D call. The CDR3 extends over 17 amino acids. CDR1 and CDR2 from the germline V gene are DFQATT and SNEGSKA (reference sequence). Trimming took off 3 bases at V and 0 bases at J, with 21 bases between the two ends. The CDR3 sequence is CSARRTGKGPLSYEQYF. CDR3 coding DNA: TGCAGTGCTAGGCGCACTGGTAAAGGCCCACTCTCCTACGAGCAGTACTTC.

The V and J genes are TRBV20-1 and TRBJ1-5, with TRBD1 identical over 7 bases. The ends lost 3 bases at V and 0 bases at J; junction bases unmatched: 5. The CDR3 sequence is 15 residues long. Germline values: CDR1 DFQATT, CDR2 SNEGSKA (reference sequence). This CDR3 is CSARGTDSSNQPQHF. As DNA, the CDR3 is TGCAGTGCTAGGGGGACAGATTCTAGCAATCAGCCCCAGCATTTT.